The 24 T cell receptor beta chains below were found in one sample sequenced in a study of cytomegalovirus exposure and HLA in healthy donors. Vbeta (60) and Jbeta (13) primers were used in the PCR. TCRdb keeps only in-frame clones here, not all; method: immunoSEQ multiplex PCR. Among 150,000 to 200,000 clones, more than 75% were seen once, and the ten largest hold about 2.4%. Sequenced input: PBMCs. The receptors originated from a man aged 30-40 years in good health and CMV-seropositive.

The gene calls are TRBV4-3 and TRBJ2-5; 9 nucleotides match TRBD2. Losses at the gene ends were 1 base for V and 5 bases for J; bases not matched to a gene: 14. CDR1 LGHNA and CDR2 YSLEER come from the germline V gene. This CDR3 has 18 residues. The CDR3 loop is CASSQVSREGPWTETQYF. CDR3 bases: TGCGCCAGCAGCCAAGTATCGCGGGAGGGCCCTTGGACGGAGACCCAGTACTTC.

The chain links TRBV19 to TRBJ2-3; D is undetermined. The CDR3 length is 13 residues. The germline V gene encodes CDR1 LNHDA and CDR2 SQIVND (reference sequence). The germline V and J ends were trimmed by 6 bases and 0 bases, with 7 bases remaining between them. The CDR3 sequence is CASSGASTDTQYF. DNA for the CDR3: TGTGCCAGTAGCGGAGCTAGCACAGATACGCAGTATTTT.

V usage is TRBV2 and J usage is TRBJ1-1; D is uncertain. V shed 1 base and J shed 11 bases, with 11 bases lying between them. This CDR3 has 12 amino acids. Germline CDR1 and CDR2: SNHLY and FYNNEI. CDR3 region: CASSEGEGIAFF. CDR3 DNA sequence: TGTGCCAGCAGTGAAGGGGAGGGTATCGCTTTCTTT.

The rearrangement uses TRBV7-9 and TRBJ2-3; possible D gene TRBD2, 6 bases. The germline CDR1 and CDR2 sequences are SEHNR and FQNEAQ (reference sequence). The V gene lost 5 bases and the J gene lost 7 bases, with 31 bases spanning the gap. This CDR3 has 19 amino acids. Here the CDR3 reads CASSPPPTSPLARPHTQYF. CDR3 DNA sequence: TGTGCCAGCAGCCCACCCCCCACTAGCCCGTTAGCGCGGCCACATACGCAGTATTTT.

The chain carries TRBV7-6 and TRBJ1-1; D unclear. V dropped 5 bases and J dropped 1 base, with 8 bases sitting between them. The CDR3 totals 13 residues. CDR1 and CDR2 (germline): SGHVS, FNYEAQ. The CDR3 loop is CASSDYTNTEAFF. DNA for the CDR3: TGTGCCAGCAGCGACTATACGAACACTGAAGCTTTCTTT.

This clone was observed a few times. Other DNA sequences from this sample encode an identical CDR3 as well. The chain is built from TRBV29-1 and TRBJ1-1, with D possibly TRBD1 on 6 matching bases. The V gene lost 3 bases and the J gene lost 2 bases, with 7 bases spanning the gap. CDR1 and CDR2 from the germline V gene are SQVTM and ANQGSEA. The CDR3 totals 12 residues. The DNA for the CDR3 is TGCAGCGTTGACAGGGGAAACACTGAAGCTTTCTTT. As protein: CSVDRGNTEAFF.

The chain uses TRBV9 and TRBJ2-2, with D perhaps TRBD2 (7 bases). The CDR3 has 16 residues. The V gene's germline CDR1 is SGDLS and CDR2 YYNGEE. V lost 8 bases, J lost 2 bases, and 19 bases lay in between. CDR3 coding DNA: TGTGCCAGGCACAGGAGGGAGGGGGTTAACACCGGGGAGCTGTTTTTT. This sequence encodes CARHRREGVNTGELFF.

The rearrangement links TRBV27 to TRBJ2-5; D might be TRBD2 (6 bases). The CDR3 consists of 13 residues. With 6 bases removed from V and 5 bases from J, the gap between germline ends came to 13 bases. Germline V gene lookup returns CDR1 MNHEY and CDR2 SMNVEV (reference sequence). The CDR3 here is CASRRGSGETQYF. The CDR3 coding sequence is TGTGCCAGCAGGCGGGGCTCCGGGGAGACCCAGTACTTC.

The rearrangement links TRBV6-6 to TRBJ2-7, with D unclear. Germline lookup yields CDR1 MNHNY and CDR2 SVGAGI (reference sequence). The CDR3 spans 13 residues. V shed 5 bases and J shed 2 bases, with 10 bases lying between them. The CDR3 bases are TGTGCCAGCAGTCTGACTCCTACCTACGAGCAGTACTTC. This sequence encodes CASSLTPTYEQYF.

The rearrangement uses TRBV28 and TRBJ1-5; D perhaps matches TRBD1 (6 bases). Trimming cost V 8 bases and J 0 bases, with 14 bases left between them. The germline V gene has CDR1 MDHEN and CDR2 SYDVKM. The CDR3 extends over 15 amino acids. CDR3 sequence reads: CASRTQGSSNQPQHF. CDR3 bases: TGTGCCAGCCGAACCCAGGGGAGTAGCAATCAGCCCCAGCATTTT.

The CDR3 nucleotides are TGTGCCAGCAGCTTAGGTTCCGGGAATGAGCAGTTCTTC. It yields the protein CASSLGSGNEQFF. The J gene is TRBJ2-1, the V gene TRBV7-2; no clear D gene. This CDR3 region has 13 residues. The V end was cut by 1 base, the J end by 7 bases, with 8 bases between. CDR1 is SGHTA and CDR2 is FQGNSA in the germline V gene.

V usage is TRBV28 and J usage is TRBJ1-1; 10 bases agree with TRBD1. Germline V lookup: CDR1 MDHEN, CDR2 SYDVKM. The V segment lost 6 bases and the J segment 2 bases; nucleotides outside the gene matches: 15. The CDR3 has 18 residues. CDR3 region: CASSRARQGAGLNTEAFF. In DNA, the CDR3 is TGTGCCAGCAGCCGAGCCAGACAGGGGGCAGGATTAAACACTGAAGCTTTCTTT.

The chain links TRBV7-2 to TRBJ2-5, with a tentative D call TRBD2 (6 bases). Germline lookup yields CDR1 SGHTA and CDR2 FQGNSA. V was trimmed by 3 bases and J by 3 bases, leaving 8 bases between them. This CDR3 has 13 amino acids. The CDR3 nucleotides are TGTGCCAGCAGCTTCGTAGCGGAAGAGACCCAGTACTTC. This translates into CASSFVAEETQYF.

The chain carries TRBV16 and TRBJ2-5, with 12 nucleotides matching TRBD1. The CDR3 loop spans 15 amino acids. Germline V gene sequence: CDR1 KGHSY, CDR2 FQNENV. Trimming cost V 3 bases and J 5 bases; bases outside gene matches: 4. The CDR3 is CASSQGTGGEETQYF. Written as DNA, the CDR3 is TGTGCCAGCAGCCAGGGGACAGGGGGCGAGGAGACCCAGTACTTC.

This sequence joins TRBV7-3 and TRBJ2-1; 13 positions match TRBD2. Germline V gene data show CDR1 as SGHTA and CDR2 as FQGTGA. CDR3 length equals 15 residues. V was clipped by 5 bases and J by 12 bases; unmatched bases: 10. CDR3 bases: TGTGCCAGCAGCCCGACCGGACTAGCGGGAGACAGGCAGTTCTTC. It encodes CASSPTGLAGDRQFF. Full variable domain (rest looked up from reference TRBV7-3 and TRBJ2-1): GAGVSQTPSNKVTEKGKYVELRCDPISGHTALYWYRQSLGQGPEFLIYFQGTGAADDSGLPNDRFFAVRPEGSVSTLKIQRTERGDSAVYLCASSPTGLAGDRQFFGPGTRLTVL.

The chain combines TRBV30 with TRBJ2-5; no clear D gene. The last part of the DNA fits TRBJ2-7 better; the J call may be wrong. Germline CDR1 is GTSNPN and CDR2 is SVGIG (reference sequence). This CDR3 contains 17 residues. The DNA for the CDR3 is TGTGCCTGGAGTGTACCCCCCTACCGACTTCAACGGTACGAGCAGTACTTC. Translation: CAWSVPPYRLQRYEQYF.

The V gene is TRBV2, the J gene TRBJ2-5, with TRBD2 identical over 7 bases. The CDR3 totals 17 residues. The germline V gene has CDR1 SNHLY and CDR2 FYNNEI. V lost 0 bases and J lost 2; bases outside the gene matches: 9. CDR3 sequence: CASSEALGGREQETQYF. In DNA, the CDR3 is TGTGCCAGCAGTGAAGCGCTTGGAGGGAGGGAGCAAGAGACCCAGTACTTC.

The rearrangement joins TRBV4-2 to TRBJ1-5; TRBD1 aligns across 7 bases. The CDR3 runs to 18 residues. CDR1 and CDR2 (germline): LGHNA, YNFKEQ. V gave up 1 base and J gave up 1 base; unmatched junction bases: 10. CDR3 residues: CASSQVGRGPESNQPQHF. The CDR3 nucleotides read TGTGCCAGCAGCCAAGTTGGTAGGGGGCCTGAGAGCAATCAGCCCCAGCATTTT.

CDR3 region: CASSVTSGGVNEQFF. The CDR3 coding sequence is TGTGCCAGTAGTGTGACTAGCGGGGGCGTAAATGAGCAGTTCTTC. The chain employs TRBV19 and TRBJ2-1; 12 nucleotides match TRBD2. CDR1 is LNHDA, CDR2 SQIVND, per germline (reference sequence). The trim removed 5 bases at V and 7 bases at J, leaving 6 bases unmatched. The CDR3 loop spans 15 amino acids.

This clone was counted once. J is TRBJ2-7 and V is TRBV9, with 7 bases aligning to TRBD2. Trimming at V came to 4 bases and at J to 3 bases, leaving 7 bases not matched to a gene. The length of the CDR3 is 14 residues. The germline V gene has CDR1 SGDLS and CDR2 YYNGEE. The CDR3 nucleotides are TGTGCCAGCAGCCCTGGACTAGGGTACTACGAGCAGTACTTC. As protein: CASSPGLGYYEQYF.

The chain combines TRBV5-6 with TRBJ1-1; the D is unclear. Trimming shortened V by 2 bases and J by 1 base, and 12 bases separated the two germline ends. This CDR3 has 15 residues. Per germline, CDR1 SGHDT and CDR2 YYEEEE. The CDR3 protein is CASSFPAGWNTEAFF. DNA of the CDR3: TGTGCCAGCAGCTTTCCGGCAGGATGGAACACTGAAGCTTTCTTT.

J is TRBJ1-2 and V is TRBV2; D is undetermined. From germline, CDR1 is SNHLY and CDR2 FYNNEI. The V end was cut by 0 bases, the J end by 7 bases, with 9 bases between. This CDR3 has 13 amino acids. CDR3 sequence (DNA): TGTGCCAGCAGTGAAGCGTTCGGGGTTGGCTACACCTTC. Its protein is CASSEAFGVGYTF.

In DNA form, the CDR3 reads TGCGCCAGCAGCTTACCGGGACAGGGGTCAGATACGCAGTATTTT. It translates to CASSLPGQGSDTQYF. V usage is TRBV5-1 and J usage is TRBJ2-3; TRBD1 matches at 10 bases. Looked up from germline, CDR1 is SGHRS and CDR2 is YFSETQ. The CDR3 has 15 amino acids. J was trimmed by 4 bases and V by 2 bases; bases with no gene match: 4.

The chain links TRBV6-5 to TRBJ1-3; D is undetermined. The V and J ends lost 8 bases and 0 bases respectively, with 14 bases between them. Per the germline V gene, CDR1 is MNHEY and CDR2 is SVGAGI. The CDR3 has 15 residues. The CDR3 here is CASFPNLFSGNTIYF. DNA for the CDR3: TGTGCCAGCTTCCCTAACCTTTTCTCTGGAAACACCATATATTTT.